This TCR beta chain came from a study of Graves' ophthalmopathy and Graves' hyperthyroidism. General study points: As the model predicted ophthalmopathy progression, it achieved a sensitivity of 70.59% and a specificity of roughly 72%. The authors also found most expanded thyroid clonotypes above 0.001 frequency in blood.

This clonotype was counted ten times or more. Its antigen is as yet unknown. A much larger clone differs by one base, so this may be a read error. From RNA, the CDR3 regions of TCR beta chains were amplified and sequenced. The workflow started with a first-round RT-PCR run with HTBI primers and then moved on to a second-round multiplex PCR. TCRdb fed the multiplex PCR reads into MiXCR, producing one record per CDR3 protein. The sample includes hundreds of thousands of distinct CDR3 sequences, approximately 22% of them seen just once. Stable hyperthyroidism meant no ophthalmopathy within 18 months of follow-up. Hyperthyroidism was new, under 2 months, in patients aged 18 to 65. Source material: peripheral blood. The clonotype originates from a woman aged 18-29 years with stable Graves' hyperthyroidism. Some clones in this sample may be carry-over from other donors' samples.

The CDR3 loop reads CASSTEWTGGGEAFF. The CDR3, as DNA: TGTGCCAGCAGCACCGAATGGACAGGGGGAGGCGAAGCTTTCTTT. V and J are TRBV6-1 and TRBJ1-1; 10 bases are shared with TRBD1. Germline lookup yields CDR1 MNHNS and CDR2 SASEGT. The CDR3 runs 15 residues. V lost 6 bases, J lost 8 bases, and 12 bases stayed unmatched.